The 10 T cell receptor beta chains reported below all come from one sample, sequenced in a study of T cells in Graves' hyperthyroidism and ophthalmopathy (dated by TCRdb to between 2018 and 2021). Library construction relied on multiplex PCR. Sequencing relied on an Illumina HiSeq 2000. The TCR beta CDR3 regions were amplified from the RNA transcripts. For the first round of RT-PCR on the TCR CDR3, the HTBI primer set was used together with the Qiagen OneStep RT-PCR kit. The raw public reads went through TCRdb reprocessing: fastp at Q25, MiXCR clone calling, in-frame beta chains kept. Entries are consolidated by CDR3 protein sequence, retaining the most common genes and DNA. The sample data list approximately 610,000 distinct CDR3 sequences, and over 12% of these were observed just once. The ten largest clones take up around 4.5% of the sample. Source material: blood. These receptor sequences come from a woman between 40 and 50 years old with Graves' ophthalmopathy.

The chain recombines TRBV11-3 with TRBJ1-2, with 8 nucleotides matching TRBD1. Trimming at V came to 5 bases and at J to 8 bases, leaving 10 bases not matched to a gene. Looked up from germline, CDR1 is SGHNT and CDR2 is YENEEA. The CDR3 totals 14 residues. CDR3 in amino acids: CASSQSGQGGGYTF. CDR3 coding DNA: TGTGCCAGCAGCCAGTCCGGACAGGGCGGCGGCTACACCTTC.

This chain uses TRBV7-2 with TRBJ2-7, with a tentative D call TRBD1 (5 bases). CDR1 is SGHTA and CDR2 is FQGNSA in the germline V gene. V lost 2 bases to trimming and J lost 6 bases, with 14 bases between them. The CDR3 is made up of 14 amino acids. This chain's CDR3 is CASSLSAGSGEQYF. In DNA, the CDR3 is TGTGCCAGCAGCTTATCGGCAGGGTCTGGCGAGCAGTACTTC.

This clonotype was seen many times. The chain joins TRBV7-8 to TRBJ2-7, with a tentative D call TRBD2 (6 bases). CDR1 is SGHVS and CDR2 is FQNEAQ in the germline V gene. Trimming took 3 bases from V and 3 from J, leaving 6 bases between them. The CDR3 length is 12 residues. CDR3 sequence: CASSLDYYEQYF. CDR3 nucleotides: TGTGCCAGCAGCTTGGACTACTACGAGCAGTACTTC.

This clonotype was detected many times. The CDR3 DNA is TGTGCCAGCAGGGGGGACTTTTGGGGAGAGACCCAGTACTTC. Translating it yields CASRGDFWGETQYF. The V and J genes are TRBV6-5 and TRBJ2-5; TRBD2 might be the D (6 bases). The CDR3 covers 14 residues. Germline loops: CDR1 MNHEY, CDR2 SVGAGI. V was cut by 6 bases and J by 4 bases, with 15 bases left in between.

This clonotype was seen repeatedly, ten times or more. The rearrangement links TRBV27 to TRBJ2-5, with 7 bases aligning to TRBD1. CDR1 is MNHEY, CDR2 SMNVEV, per germline (reference sequence). The CDR3 spans 16 residues. V trimming: 2 bases; J trimming: 3 bases; junction bases outside the gene matches: 9. The CDR3 loop is CASSLVGGFEKETQYF. The DNA for the CDR3 is TGTGCCAGCAGTTTAGTAGGGGGCTTCGAAAAAGAGACCCAGTACTTC.

This clonotype occurred a few times. The junction differs from germline at one of its ends, possibly a read error. The chain couples TRBV7-7 to TRBJ2-7; the D call may be TRBD1 or TRBD2 (5 bases each). CDR1 SSHAT and CDR2 FNYEAQ come from the germline V gene (reference sequence). This CDR3 comprises 15 residues. CDR3 residues: CASSPVPGPSSEQYF. DNA for the CDR3: TGTGCTAGCAGCCCCGTCCCGGGACCAAGTAGCGAGCAGTACTTC.

Ten or more counts support this clonotype. The V call is TRBV7-2, the J call TRBJ2-7, with 9 bases that match TRBD1. The CDR3 consists of 14 residues. J gave up 3 bases and V 4 bases, and 4 bases lay outside the gene matches. CDR1 SGHTA and CDR2 FQGNSA come from the germline V gene. For the CDR3, the DNA is TGTGCCAGCAGCTCCGGGACAGGGTTCTACGAGCAGTACTTC. Protein: CASSSGTGFYEQYF.

The chain is built from TRBV6-1 and TRBJ2-6, with 8 positions matching TRBD1. CDR3 length: 14 residues. The V and J ends lost 7 bases and 4 bases, in that order; junction bases with no gene match: 3. Germline V gene lookup returns CDR1 MNHNS and CDR2 SASEGT. The CDR3 sequence: CASTQGAGANVLTF. The DNA for the CDR3 is TGTGCCAGCACCCAGGGGGCCGGGGCCAACGTCCTGACTTTC.

This clonotype was counted at least ten times. The rearrangement uses TRBV30 and TRBJ2-5; 13 bases line up with TRBD2. Trimming at V came to 3 bases and at J to 4 bases, leaving 5 bases not matched to a gene. Germline loops: CDR1 GTSNPN, CDR2 SVGIG (reference sequence). This CDR3 has 15 residues. Written as DNA, the CDR3 is TGTGCCTGGAGCGTAGGACTAGCGGGAGTAGAGACCCAGTACTTC. It specifies CAWSVGLAGVETQYF.

This clonotype was observed a few times. The CDR3 DNA is TGCGCCAGCAGCTTGTTTCCTAGCGGCCCTTTCTACGAGCAGTACTTC. This codes for CASSLFPSGPFYEQYF. This chain connects TRBV5-1 to TRBJ2-7, with 7 nucleotides matching TRBD2. This CDR3 has 16 residues. Germline-derived CDR1 and CDR2 are SGHRS and YFSETQ. The V segment lost 1 base and the J segment 3 bases; nucleotides outside the gene matches: 10.